A single sample gave rise to the 30 T cell receptor beta chains below, sequenced in a study of blood T cell repertoires in COVID-19. Some clones are missing from TCRdb's copy, which holds only in-frame ones; the method was immunoSEQ multiplex PCR. The repertoire has 250,000 to 300,000 clones, 88% of them found once; the top ten carry under 2.5%. Source material: PBMCs or T cells enriched from blood (not recorded which). These receptors all stem from a woman aged 55-70 years in a cohort exposed to, infected with or recovered from COVID-19 (not recorded which).

The J gene is TRBJ1-1, the V gene TRBV11-2; TRBD1 is a possible D gene (6 bases). The V and J ends lost 1 base and 0 bases respectively, with 9 bases between them. The CDR3 totals 15 residues. In germline, CDR1 is SGHAT, CDR2 FQNNGV. In DNA form, the CDR3 reads TGTGCCAGCAGCTTAGCCCACAGGGTGAACACTGAAGCTTTCTTT. It yields the protein CASSLAHRVNTEAFF.

V gene TRBV5-1 combines with J gene TRBJ1-6, with D perhaps matching TRBD1 (5 bases). CDR3 length: 17 residues. The germline V and J ends were trimmed by 3 bases and 0 bases, with 13 bases remaining between them. Germline V lookup: CDR1 SGHRS, CDR2 YFSETQ. CDR3 coding DNA: TGCGCCAGCAGCTACGAACGACAGAGCTCCTATAATTCACCCCTCCACTTT. It is translated as CASSYERQSSYNSPLHF.

The chain employs TRBV5-4 and TRBJ1-5, with D perhaps matching TRBD1 (5 bases). This CDR3 is built from 17 residues. Per the germline V gene, CDR1 is SGHNT and CDR2 is YYREEE (reference sequence). Trimming stripped 2 bases from V and 0 bases from J, with 15 bases between. The CDR3 loop is CASSFSQGGFSNQPQHF. The CDR3 nucleotides are TGTGCCAGCAGCTTCTCCCAGGGAGGATTTAGCAATCAGCCCCAGCATTTT.

V is TRBV6-6 and J is TRBJ1-3, with 8 bases aligning to TRBD1. V lost 6 bases and J lost 0; bases outside the gene matches: 4. Germline CDR1 MNHNY, CDR2 SVGAGI (reference sequence). There are 15 residues in the CDR3. CDR3 sequence reads: CASRDRANSGNTIYF. The CDR3, as DNA: TGTGCCAGCAGGGACAGGGCCAACTCTGGAAACACCATATATTTT.

V usage is TRBV25-1 and J usage is TRBJ2-1, with 12 bases aligning to TRBD2. Germline V gives CDR1 MGHDK, CDR2 SYGVNS. V lost 4 bases and J lost 5; bases outside the gene matches: 6. The CDR3 spans 16 residues. The CDR3 sequence is CASSALGLAGHNEQFF. For the CDR3, the DNA is TGTGCCAGCAGTGCGTTGGGACTAGCGGGCCACAATGAGCAGTTCTTC.

CDR3 nucleotides: TGTGCCAGCAGCCCCGGGACTTTAAGCCAAGAGACCCAGTACTTC. It is translated as CASSPGTLSQETQYF. The V and J genes are TRBV4-2 and TRBJ2-5, with D possibly matching TRBD2 (6 bases). Trimming stripped 4 bases from V and 1 base from J, with 13 bases between. This CDR3 spans 15 amino acids. Germline CDR1 reads LGHNA; CDR2 reads YNFKEQ.

This clone was seen once. The chain carries TRBV7-9 and TRBJ1-3; D perhaps matches TRBD1 (6 bases). V was shortened by 11 bases and J by 0 bases, with 14 bases between the two germline ends. The CDR3 extends over 14 amino acids. CDR1 and CDR2 (germline): SEHNR, FQNEAQ (reference sequence). Here the CDR3 DNA reads TGTGCCTGCTTGACAGGAGACTCTGGAAACACCATATATTTT. Its protein product is CACLTGDSGNTIYF.

The rearrangement uses TRBV12-3 or TRBV12-4 and TRBJ1-2; TRBD1 matches 7 bases. This CDR3 has 13 residues. V gave up 6 bases and J gave up 4 bases; unmatched junction bases: 5. CDR3 amino acids: CASRPDRSYGYTF. In DNA, the CDR3 is TGTGCCAGCAGACCGGACAGGAGCTATGGCTACACCTTC.

The chain is built from TRBV6-2 or TRBV6-3 and TRBJ1-6, with D unclear. V was trimmed by 4 bases and J by 9 bases, leaving 16 bases between them. Per the germline V gene, CDR1 is MNHEY and CDR2 is SVGEGT. CDR3 length equals 15 residues. CDR3 region: CASSSATRGGSPLHF. The CDR3 nucleotides read TGTGCCAGCAGTTCCGCAACCCGCGGAGGTTCACCCCTCCACTTT.

The V gene is TRBV15, the J gene TRBJ1-2; tentatively, D is TRBD1 (5 bases). The CDR3 consists of 15 residues. The V and J ends lost 1 base and 0 bases respectively, with 9 bases between them. In germline, CDR1 is LNHNV, CDR2 YYDKDF (reference sequence). DNA for the CDR3: TGTGCCACCAGCAGAGTTCAGACAGCTAACTATGGCTACACCTTC. Its translation is CATSRVQTANYGYTF.

The rearrangement uses TRBV10-3 and TRBJ1-2, with D perhaps matching TRBD1 (6 bases). This CDR3 spans 12 amino acids. Germline assignment: CDR1 ENHRY and CDR2 SYGVKD. The V end lost 2 bases, the J end lost 6 bases, and 7 bases lay between the germline ends. The CDR3 loop is CAISEPGDGYTF. The CDR3 DNA sequence: TGTGCCATCAGTGAGCCAGGGGATGGCTACACCTTC.

The chain uses TRBV9 and TRBJ1-3, with D unresolved. The ends were cut back, 4 bases at V and 8 bases at J, with 13 bases in the middle. The V gene's germline CDR1 is SGDLS and CDR2 YYNGEE. CDR3 size: 13 residues. The CDR3 DNA reads as TGTGCCAGCAGCCCCCAGGCCGGGGACACCATATATTTT. Translating gives CASSPQAGDTIYF.

The chain combines TRBV28 with TRBJ2-7; 11 nucleotides align to TRBD2. J lost 3 bases, V lost 4 bases, and 11 bases had no gene match. This CDR3 is 17 amino acids long. Germline V gene data show CDR1 as MDHEN and CDR2 as SYDVKM. CDR3 coding DNA: TGTGCCAGCAGTTACCCACTAGCGGGAGTCCAGGGCTACGAGCAGTACTTC. It codes for CASSYPLAGVQGYEQYF.

The CDR3 region has the DNA TGTGCCAGCAGCGTAGGGGGGCCGGATACGCAGTATTTT. Protein product: CASSVGGPDTQYF. V is TRBV9 and J is TRBJ2-3; D possibly corresponds to TRBD1 (6 bases). Trimming took off 0 bases at V and 6 bases at J, with 8 bases between the two ends. The CDR3 is 13 amino acids. Germline V CDR1 and CDR2: SGDLS, YYNGEE.

This chain joins TRBV3-1 (or the pseudogene TRBV3-2) and TRBJ2-7, with 7 positions matching TRBD1. Germline CDR1 and CDR2: LGHDT and YNNKEL (reference sequence). The CDR3 totals 14 residues. Trimming cost V 4 bases and J 7 bases; bases outside gene matches: 10. The CDR3 bases are TGTGCCAGCAGCCCACAGGGGTCGGGTCGGGAGCAGTACTTC. Protein product: CASSPQGSGREQYF.

V is TRBV7-6 and J is TRBJ2-7; 8 bases are a match to TRBD1. There are 14 residues in the CDR3. V lost 4 bases and J lost 6; bases outside the gene matches: 8. The germline gives CDR1 SGHVS, CDR2 FNYEAQ. The CDR3 bases are TGTGCCAGCAGCTCCCGGACAGGGAATGTCGAGCAGTACTTC. Residues: CASSSRTGNVEQYF.

The chain uses TRBV16 and TRBJ2-7, with unresolved D. V was cut by 1 base and J by 0 bases, with 7 bases left in between. CDR3 size: 14 residues. Per germline, CDR1 KGHSY and CDR2 FQNENV. CDR3 DNA sequence: TGTGCCAGCAGCCAATTAACGGGCTCCTACGAGCAGTACTTC. Translating gives CASSQLTGSYEQYF. The variable domain in full, completed from reference TRBV16 and TRBJ2-7, reads GEEVAQTPKHLVRGEGQKAKLYCAPIKGHSYVFWYQQVLKNEFKFLISFQNENVFDETGMPKERFSAKCLPNSPCSLEIQATKLEDSAVYFCASSQLTGSYEQYFGPGTRLTVT.

V gene TRBV18 combines with J gene TRBJ2-3, with 7 bases fitting TRBD1. Germline loops: CDR1 KGHSH, CDR2 LQKENI. The CDR3 has 15 residues. Trimming at V came to 3 bases and at J to 2 bases, leaving 5 bases not matched to a gene. Here the CDR3 reads CASSPGQLDTDTQYF. DNA for the CDR3: TGTGCCAGCTCACCGGGACAGTTAGACACAGATACGCAGTATTTT.

This clone appeared a few times. The rearrangement joins TRBV4-1 to TRBJ2-1; 11 bases fit TRBD2. The junction had 12 bases not matched to a gene; V was cut back by 4 bases and J by 4 bases. The CDR3 contains 18 residues. From germline, CDR1 is MGHRA and CDR2 YSYEKL. The CDR3 nucleotides are TGCGCCAGCAGCCTCACCCCGGGACTAGCGGCCCCTTACAATGAGCAGTTCTTC. It is translated as CASSLTPGLAAPYNEQFF.

The chain has TRBV5-1 and TRBJ2-5; D ambiguous. With 4 bases removed from V and 5 bases from J, the gap between germline ends came to 12 bases. Per germline, CDR1 SGHRS and CDR2 YFSETQ. The CDR3 is made up of 13 amino acids. The CDR3 sequence: CASSLDQRETQYF. CDR3 DNA: TGCGCCAGCAGCCTAGATCAAAGGGAGACCCAGTACTTC.

The chain combines TRBV28 with TRBJ2-1; 9 nucleotides agree with TRBD1. The ends lost 3 bases at V and 7 bases at J; junction bases unmatched: 1. CDR1 and CDR2 (germline): MDHEN, SYDVKM. The CDR3 length is 13 residues. CDR3 sequence reads: CASSLTGGNEQFF. The CDR3 nucleotides read TGTGCCAGCAGTTTGACAGGGGGAAATGAGCAGTTCTTC.

This clone was picked up a small number of times. In nucleotides, the CDR3 is TGTGCCAGCAGCTTAGGGAGGGTTGGCAATGAAAAACTGTTTTTT. Amino acid sequence: CASSLGRVGNEKLFF. The chain couples TRBV7-3 to TRBJ1-4; D not certain. The germline V gene encodes CDR1 SGHTA and CDR2 FQGTGA. CDR3 size: 15 residues. Trimming removed 2 bases at V and 5 bases at J, with 12 bases between. The entire variable domain, with the rest obtained from reference TRBV7-3 and TRBJ1-4, is as follows: GAGVSQTPSNKVTEKGKYVELRCDPISGHTALYWYRQSLGQGPEFLIYFQGTGAADDSGLPNDRFFAVRPEGSVSTLKIQRTERGDSAVYLCASSLGRVGNEKLFFGSGTQLSVL.

The chain joins TRBV19 to TRBJ2-7, with 10 positions matching TRBD1. Germline V gene sequence: CDR1 LNHDA, CDR2 SQIVND (reference sequence). The CDR3 is 14 amino acids. J gave up 8 bases and V 6 bases, and 10 bases lay outside the gene matches. The CDR3 DNA reads as TGTGCCAGTAGCGCTTCCGGGACAGGGGACAAGCAGTACTTC. Protein sequence: CASSASGTGDKQYF.

This clone was seen a handful of times. V is TRBV15 and J is TRBJ2-2, with 8 bases lining up with TRBD1. Germline V gene lookup returns CDR1 LNHNV and CDR2 YYDKDF (reference sequence). The CDR3 sequence is 16 residues long. V lost 1 base, J lost 3 bases, and 4 bases stayed unmatched. The CDR3 here is CATSRGSGGHTGELFF. The CDR3 nucleotides read TGTGCCACCAGCAGAGGGTCAGGGGGCCACACCGGGGAGCTGTTTTTT.

The CDR3 here is CASSLNSFTGELFF. CDR3 coding DNA: TGTGCCAGCAGCTTAAATTCATTCACCGGGGAGCTGTTTTTT. The V gene is TRBV7-3, the J gene TRBJ2-2; D remains unclear. The CDR3 has 14 amino acids. The ends were cut back, 1 base at V and 4 bases at J, with 7 bases in the middle. Germline V gene lookup returns CDR1 SGHTA and CDR2 FQGTGA.

The rearrangement links TRBV6-5 to TRBJ1-1; D remains unclear. The CDR3 contains 11 residues. V gave up 7 bases and J gave up 1 base, with 4 bases separating them. Germline CDR1 and CDR2: MNHEY and SVGAGI. This chain's CDR3 is CASTQNTEAFF. As DNA, the CDR3 is TGTGCCAGCACCCAGAACACTGAAGCTTTCTTT.

This clone was recorded once. The chain has TRBV5-4 and TRBJ1-1; 11 bases match TRBD1. Unmatched junction bases numbered 5, after V lost 4 bases and J lost 6 bases. This CDR3 has 14 residues. In germline, CDR1 is SGHNT, CDR2 YYREEE (reference sequence). DNA for the CDR3: TGTGCCAGCAGCAATCCGGGACAGGGGGCTGAAGCTTTCTTT. Translation gives CASSNPGQGAEAFF.

The chain joins TRBV19 to TRBJ2-1, with 13 bases that match TRBD2. The CDR3 has 15 residues. The germline gives CDR1 LNHDA, CDR2 SQIVND (reference sequence). Trimming at V came to 5 bases and at J to 9 bases, leaving 7 bases not matched to a gene. The CDR3, as DNA: TGTGCCAGTAGTGCCACCGGGACTAGCGGGATTGAGCAGTTCTTC. It yields the protein CASSATGTSGIEQFF.

The count of this clone is one. The chain has TRBV18 and TRBJ1-1; 7 bases fit TRBD1. V trimming: 6 bases; J trimming: 5 bases; junction bases outside the gene matches: 9. CDR1 is KGHSH and CDR2 is LQKENI in the germline V gene. CDR3 length: 14 amino acids. CDR3 nucleotides: TGTGCCAGCTCGCAAGGGACAGCGAATACTGAAGCTTTCTTT. It is translated as CASSQGTANTEAFF.

The gene calls are TRBV4-2 and TRBJ2-7, with TRBD2 matching 11 bases. The germline CDR1 and CDR2 sequences are LGHNA and YNFKEQ. J was trimmed by 5 bases and V by 2 bases; bases with no gene match: 11. The CDR3 totals 17 residues. In DNA, the CDR3 is TGTGCCAGCAGCCAACCCTCGTTGACTAGCGGGGCCCACGAGCAGTACTTC. Its translation is CASSQPSLTSGAHEQYF.